A single sample gave rise to the 5 T cell receptor beta chains below, sequenced in a study of T cell responses to AZD1222 COVID-19 vaccine. Generated by immunoSEQ multiplex PCR, the TCRdb table keeps only in-frame clones and is missing some. Of approximately 100,000 clones in the sample, around 83% are singletons; the top ten hold roughly 1.4%. The sample was peripheral blood, taken on day 0 of AZD1222 vaccination. The receptors stem from an adult in good health.

The chain has TRBV7-6 and TRBJ2-6; D may be TRBD2 (5 bases). V was trimmed by 1 base and J by 1 base, leaving 11 bases between them. The CDR3 runs to 17 residues. Per germline, CDR1 SGHVS and CDR2 FNYEAQ. CDR3 sequence: CASSLEGGGSGANVLTF. The CDR3 DNA reads TGTGCCAGCAGCTTAGAAGGAGGAGGATCTGGGGCCAACGTCCTGACTTTC.

J is TRBJ1-2 and V is TRBV18, with a tentative D call TRBD1 (6 bases). The CDR3 is made up of 14 amino acids. Germline CDR1 KGHSH, CDR2 LQKENI. The V and J ends lost 0 bases and 8 bases respectively, with 13 bases between them. The CDR3 spells CASSPPGQTEGYTF. In DNA, the CDR3 is TGTGCCAGCTCACCACCCGGACAGACTGAAGGCTACACCTTC. Full variable domain (remainder filled in from reference TRBV18 and TRBJ1-2): NAGVMQNPRHLVRRRGQEARLRCSPMKGHSHVYWYRQLPEEGLKFMVYLQKENIIDESGMPKERFSAEFPKEGPSILRIQQVVRGDSAAYFCASSPPGQTEGYTFGSGTRLTVV.

This clone was recorded once. The chain joins TRBV5-5 to TRBJ2-7; D is undetermined. The CDR3 runs 12 residues. Germline V gene lookup returns CDR1 SGHKS and CDR2 YYEKEE (reference sequence). Between the trimmed V and J ends, which lost 1 base and 2 bases, there was a span of 4 bases. The CDR3 sequence is CASSLTAYEQYF. Here the CDR3 DNA reads TGTGCCAGCAGCTTGACGGCCTACGAGCAGTACTTC.

This chain uses TRBV6-6 with TRBJ2-5, with TRBD2 identical over 10 bases. CDR3 length: 14 residues. Unmatched junction bases numbered 9, after V lost 9 bases and J lost 5 bases. CDR1 MNHNY and CDR2 SVGAGI come from the germline V gene (reference sequence). CDR3 amino acids: CASALAGVSETQYF. The CDR3 DNA sequence: TGTGCCAGTGCTCTAGCGGGAGTTTCGGAGACCCAGTACTTC.

J is TRBJ2-5 and V is TRBV6-5; D might be TRBD2 (6 bases). The CDR3 is 14 amino acids. V dropped 7 bases and J dropped 7 bases, with 19 bases sitting between them. The germline gives CDR1 MNHEY, CDR2 SVGAGI. CDR3 DNA sequence: TGTGCCAGCAACCTCGGGGGAAATGTTGGGACCCAGTACTTC. It specifies CASNLGGNVGTQYF.